Given below is one T cell receptor (beta chain) in context. Time point meaning: pre-treatment sample, taken before nivolumab and TIL therapy. Enrollment ran from 2017 to early 2020. This sample was included in a study of TIL therapy for anti-PD-1-resistant metastatic lung cancer. At the level of the study: Tumors carried a median 1.5 non-synonymous mutations per megabase.

The immunoSEQ assay was v3. The assay was immunoSEQ multiplex PCR, and TCRdb's table has in-frame clones only and misses some. The table has nearly 15,000 clones, around 86% seen once. The CDR3 contains 16 residues. CDR1 and CDR2 from the germline V gene are MNHNY and SVGAGI (reference sequence). The V gene lost 4 bases and the J gene lost 2 bases, with 12 bases spanning the gap. The clonotype comes from a person aged 25 to 85 with non-small cell lung cancer. The chain links TRBV6-6 to TRBJ2-6, with D possibly matching TRBD1 (6 bases). Specimen: blood, collected at baseline. CDR3 nucleotide sequence: TGTGCCAGCAGTTTTCCACAGGGCACTGGGGCCAACGTCCTGACTTTC. Its translation: CASSFPQGTGANVLTF.